These 21 T cell receptor beta chains were sequenced from one sample in a study of post-analysis software for immune sequencing data. Study findings and constraints: Patients used roughly five TRBV segments, including TRBV5-6, TRBV5-1 and TRBV20-1, more often than controls.

These TCRs' antigens remain unknown. Unique-molecular-identifier-tagged TCR beta cDNA libraries were used. MiXCR, run by TCRdb on the PCR reads, gives a single entry per CDR3 protein. The sample has some 800,000 distinct CDR3 sequences, around 42% seen once. The sequenced material came from blood. The receptors shown here come from a girl aged 10 to 17 with multiple sclerosis.

This chain joins TRBV6-6 and TRBJ1-4; the match to TRBD1 covers 7 bases. V lost 8 bases to trimming and J lost 6 bases; unmatched junction nucleotides: 9. Germline V CDR1 and CDR2: MNHNY, SVGAGI (reference sequence). The CDR3 sequence is 14 residues long. CDR3 loop: CASRRTGDDEKLFF. As DNA, the CDR3 is TGTGCCAGCCGACGGACAGGAGATGATGAAAAACTGTTTTTT.

V is TRBV12-3 or TRBV12-4 and J is TRBJ2-1; 10 nucleotides align to TRBD2. The CDR3 is made up of 14 amino acids. V lost 4 bases to trimming and J lost 7 bases; unmatched junction nucleotides: 4. CDR3 amino acids: CASSWGLASNEQFF. CDR3 DNA: TGTGCCAGCAGTTGGGGACTAGCGAGTAATGAGCAGTTCTTC.

Note on this clonotype: One junction end does not reproduce the germline sequence, and a read error may be involved. The V gene is TRBV7-7, the J gene TRBJ2-1; maybe TRBD2 (5 bases). CDR1 is SSHAT, CDR2 FNYEAQ, per germline (reference sequence). The CDR3 runs to 16 residues. Written as DNA, the CDR3 is TGTGCTAGCAGCTTAGACCCGGGGAGCTCCTACAATGAGCAGTTCTTC. Translated, it gives CASSLDPGSSYNEQFF. Full variable domain (rest looked up from reference TRBV7-7 and TRBJ2-1): GAGVSQSPRYKVTKRGQDVTLRCDPISSHATLYWYQQALGQGPEFLTYFNYEAQPDKSGLPSDRFSAERPEGSISTLTIQRTEQRDSAMYRCASSLDPGSSYNEQFFGPGTRLTVL.

The chain combines TRBV15 with TRBJ2-5; no clear D. Germline V gene sequence: CDR1 LNHNV, CDR2 YYDKDF (reference sequence). CDR3 length: 16 amino acids. The V gene lost 1 base and the J gene lost 4 bases, with 16 bases spanning the gap. For the CDR3, the DNA is TGTGCCACCAGCAGAGCGGGCGTGGTAGTCGGAGAGACCCAGTACTTC. Its protein is CATSRAGVVVGETQYF.

The genes are TRBV6-5 and TRBJ2-4; 7 bases map to TRBD1. The J segment lost 11 bases and the V segment lost 5 bases, leaving 15 bases of the junction unmatched. CDR3 length equals 15 residues. Germline V CDR1 and CDR2: MNHEY, SVGAGI. CDR3 in DNA: TGTGCCAGCAGTACGTCACAGGGGATGGCGCTTGTTCAGTACTTC. It codes for CASSTSQGMALVQYF.

V usage is TRBV7-2 and J usage is TRBJ1-2, with 9 bases matching TRBD1. Germline V CDR1 and CDR2: SGHTA, FQGNSA. The J segment lost 11 bases and the V segment lost 5 bases, leaving 6 bases of the junction unmatched. The CDR3 loop spans 12 amino acids. CDR3 in DNA: TGTGCCAGCAGCCTAGGACAGGGGATATACACCTTC. Translating it yields CASSLGQGIYTF. The whole variable domain, remainder taken from reference TRBV7-2 and TRBJ1-2, is GAGVSQSPSNKVTEKGKDVELRCDPISGHTALYWYRQSLGQGLEFLIYFQGNSAPDKSGLPSDRFSAERTGGSVSTLTIQRTQQEDSAVYLCASSLGQGIYTFGSGTRLTVV.

The CDR3 is CASSSGLANLGEQYF. The CDR3 nucleotides read TGTGCCAGCAGTTCAGGACTAGCTAACTTGGGCGAGCAGTACTTC. The genes are TRBV6-2 or TRBV6-3 and TRBJ2-4; 8 nucleotides agree with TRBD2. The J call is doubtful: the DNA matches TRBJ2-7 better. Germline assignment: CDR1 MNHEY and CDR2 SVGEGT. The CDR3 extends over 15 amino acids.

This chain links TRBV29-1 with TRBJ2-5; no clear D gene. Per germline, CDR1 SQVTM and CDR2 ANQGSEA. This CDR3 is built from 14 residues. V was trimmed by 7 bases and J by 5 bases, leaving 20 bases between them. CDR3 sequence reads: CSAPSAVSGETQYF. The CDR3 DNA reads as TGCAGCGCCCCCAGCGCAGTTTCTGGGGAGACCCAGTACTTC.

This clonotype has a handful of counts. The CDR3 spells CASSLSRDETQYF. DNA of the CDR3: TGTGCCAGCAGCTTAAGCAGGGATGAGACCCAGTACTTC. This chain uses TRBV7-3 with TRBJ2-5, with a possible D match to TRBD1 (5 bases). Trimming cost V 1 base and J 5 bases, with 8 bases left between them. CDR3 size: 13 residues. Looked up from germline, CDR1 is SGHTA and CDR2 is FQGTGA.

This clonotype was recorded a few times. V usage is TRBV27 and J usage is TRBJ2-3; D possibly matches TRBD1 or TRBD2 (5 bases each). The CDR3 is made up of 14 amino acids. The V end lost 2 bases, the J end lost 2 bases, and 8 bases lay between the germline ends. Germline values: CDR1 MNHEY, CDR2 SMNVEV (reference sequence). The CDR3 loop is CASSLEGYTDTQYF. CDR3 bases: TGTGCCAGCAGTTTAGAGGGGTACACAGATACGCAGTATTTT.

This clonotype was detected a few times. The chain links TRBV4-3 to TRBJ2-5; tentative D call: TRBD2 (5 bases). The germline V and J ends were trimmed by 3 bases and 11 bases, with 22 bases remaining between them. The CDR3 extends over 15 amino acids. Germline V lookup: CDR1 LGHNA, CDR2 YSLEER. Here the CDR3 reads CASSHSVRAGGEQYF. CDR3 nucleotide sequence: TGCGCCAGCAGCCATTCCGTCCGGGCAGGAGGAGAGCAGTACTTC.

The rearrangement joins TRBV5-4 to TRBJ1-1; D is undetermined. CDR3 length: 16 amino acids. V gave up 1 base and J gave up 1 base, with 14 bases separating them. Germline V gene data show CDR1 as SGHNT and CDR2 as YYREEE (reference sequence). The CDR3 DNA reads TGTGCCAGCAGCTTGTGGGTCACCGCGCGGAACACTGAAGCTTTCTTT. As protein: CASSLWVTARNTEAFF. Full variable domain (rest looked up from reference TRBV5-4 and TRBJ1-1): ETGVTQSPTHLIKTRGQQVTLRCSSQSGHNTVSWYQQALGQGPQFIFQYYREEENGRGNFPPRFSGLQFPNYSSELNVNALELDDSALYLCASSLWVTARNTEAFFGQGTRLTVV.

This clonotype was counted only a few times. The CDR3, as DNA: TGTGCCAGCAGGGCAGGGTTTACGCAGTATTTT. It yields the protein CASRAGFTQYF. J is TRBJ2-3 and V is TRBV6-1; TRBD1 might be the D (5 bases). This CDR3 comprises 11 residues. The germline V gene has CDR1 MNHNS and CDR2 SASEGT. Trimming took 6 bases from V and 8 from J, leaving 9 bases between them.

This clonotype was seen a handful of times. The gene calls are TRBV5-5 and TRBJ2-7; TRBD2 agrees at 8 bases. Losses at the gene ends were 4 bases for V and 1 base for J; bases not matched to a gene: 4. Germline-derived CDR1 and CDR2 are SGHKS and YYEKEE (reference sequence). CDR3 length: 14 amino acids. CDR3: CASSPIAGSYEQYF. CDR3 nucleotides: TGTGCCAGCAGCCCCATAGCGGGATCCTACGAGCAGTACTTC.

This sequence joins TRBV2 and TRBJ2-4; D perhaps matches TRBD2 (5 bases). This CDR3 contains 17 residues. Trimming shortened V by 1 base and J by 1 base, and 14 bases separated the two germline ends. Germline V gene data show CDR1 as SNHLY and CDR2 as FYNNEI. Written as DNA, the CDR3 is TGTGCCAGCAGTGAAGAGGAGAGGGTTACGGCCAAAAACATTCAGTACTTC. Its translation is CASSEEERVTAKNIQYF.

This clonotype was counted once. The rearrangement uses TRBV27 and TRBJ2-5; TRBD2 matches at 7 bases. The J call could be wrong; TRBJ2-7 is a better fit for the DNA end. CDR3 length: 14 amino acids. CDR1 and CDR2 from the germline V gene are MNHEY and SMNVEV (reference sequence). The CDR3 nucleotides read TGTGCCAGCATGAACGCGGGAGCATCCTACGAGCAGTACTTC. Its translation: CASMNAGASYEQYF.

The CDR3 DNA reads TGTGCCAGCGGGCAGGGTTGGTCACCCCTCCACTTT. It specifies CASGQGWSPLHF. The V and J genes are TRBV11-2 and TRBJ1-6, with a tentative D call TRBD1 (5 bases). CDR3 length: 12 residues. Per germline, CDR1 SGHAT and CDR2 FQNNGV. The V gene lost 8 bases and the J gene lost 10 bases, with 12 bases spanning the gap.

The sample holds a few counts of this clonotype. The chain is built from TRBV5-1 and TRBJ2-7, with 12 nucleotides matching TRBD2. After removal of 4 bases from V and 5 bases from J, the junction contained 10 bases not matched to a gene. The CDR3 consists of 16 residues. Germline V gene lookup returns CDR1 SGHRS and CDR2 YFSETQ. The CDR3 DNA reads as TGCGCCAGCAGCAGGACTAGCGGGACGACCCTTGACGAGCAGTACTTC. It is translated as CASSRTSGTTLDEQYF. The full variable domain, in which reference TRBV5-1 and TRBJ2-7 provide the parts outside the CDR3, is KAGVTQTPRYLIKTRGQQVTLSCSPISGHRSVSWYQQTPGQGLQFLFEYFSETQRNKGNFPGRFSGRQFSNSRSEMNVSTLELGDSALYLCASSRTSGTTLDEQYFGPGTRLTVT.

This clonotype was detected a few times. This rearrangement joins TRBV9 to TRBJ2-7; TRBD2 matches 10 bases. Germline assignment: CDR1 SGDLS and CDR2 YYNGEE. V trimming: 1 base; J trimming: 5 bases; junction bases outside the gene matches: 6. The CDR3 is 15 amino acids. The CDR3 region is CASSVRASGSHEQYF. The DNA for the CDR3 is TGTGCCAGCAGCGTACGGGCTAGCGGGAGCCACGAGCAGTACTTC.

This chain links TRBV10-3 with TRBJ2-7, with no clear D. V gave up 4 bases and J gave up 4 bases, with 11 bases separating them. This CDR3 has 13 amino acids. Germline CDR1 ENHRY, CDR2 SYGVKD. CDR3 nucleotides: TGTGCCATCAGTGGCGCAGACAAGTACGAGCAGTACTTC. This codes for CAISGADKYEQYF.

The chain uses TRBV28 and TRBJ1-4; 9 bases are shared with TRBD1. After removal of 3 bases from V and 4 bases from J, the junction contained 3 bases not matched to a gene. Looked up from germline, CDR1 is MDHEN and CDR2 is SYDVKM. The CDR3 spans 15 residues. The chain's CDR3 is CASSLTGGDNEKLFF. CDR3 in DNA: TGTGCCAGCAGTTTGACAGGGGGGGATAATGAAAAACTGTTTTTT.